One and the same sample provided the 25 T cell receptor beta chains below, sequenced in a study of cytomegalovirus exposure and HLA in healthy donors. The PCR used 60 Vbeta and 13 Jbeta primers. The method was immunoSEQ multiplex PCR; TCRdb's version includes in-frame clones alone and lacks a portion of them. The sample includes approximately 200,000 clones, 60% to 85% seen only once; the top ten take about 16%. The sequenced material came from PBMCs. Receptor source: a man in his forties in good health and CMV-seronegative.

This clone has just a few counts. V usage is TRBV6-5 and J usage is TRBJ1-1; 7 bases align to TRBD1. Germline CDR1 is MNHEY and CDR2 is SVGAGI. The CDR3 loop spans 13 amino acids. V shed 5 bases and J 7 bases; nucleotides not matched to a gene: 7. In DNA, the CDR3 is TGTGCCAGCAGTAGTGGACAGGCAAATGAAGCTTTCTTT. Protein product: CASSSGQANEAFF.

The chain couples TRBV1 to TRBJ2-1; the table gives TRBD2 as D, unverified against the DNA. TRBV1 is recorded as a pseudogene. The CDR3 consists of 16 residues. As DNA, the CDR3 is TGCACCAGCAGCTCTCTCCCGGGACTAGCGGTCAATGAGCAGTTCTTC. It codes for CTSSSLPGLAVNEQFF.

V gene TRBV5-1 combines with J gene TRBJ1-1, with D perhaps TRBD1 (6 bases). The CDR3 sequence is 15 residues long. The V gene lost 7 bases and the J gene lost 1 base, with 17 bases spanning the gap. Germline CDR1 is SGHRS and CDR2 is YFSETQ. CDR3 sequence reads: CASLPAGGWNTEAFF. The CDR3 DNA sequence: TGCGCCAGCCTTCCGGCGGGGGGCTGGAACACTGAAGCTTTCTTT.

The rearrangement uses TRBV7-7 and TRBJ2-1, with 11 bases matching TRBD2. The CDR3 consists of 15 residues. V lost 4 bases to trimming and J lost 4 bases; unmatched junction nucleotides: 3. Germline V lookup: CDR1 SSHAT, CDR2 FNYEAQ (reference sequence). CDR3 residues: CASSSIAGGYNEQFF. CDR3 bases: TGTGCCAGCAGCTCCATAGCGGGAGGGTACAATGAGCAGTTCTTC. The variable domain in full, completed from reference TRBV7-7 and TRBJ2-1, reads GAGVSQSPRYKVTKRGQDVTLRCDPISSHATLYWYQQALGQGPEFLTYFNYEAQPDKSGLPSDRFSAERPEGSISTLTIQRTEQRDSAMYRCASSSIAGGYNEQFFGPGTRLTVL.

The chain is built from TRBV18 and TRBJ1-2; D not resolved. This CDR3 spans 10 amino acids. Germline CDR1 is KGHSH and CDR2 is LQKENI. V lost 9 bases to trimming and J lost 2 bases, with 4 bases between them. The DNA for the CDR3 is TGTGCCAGAGAGAACTATGGCTACACCTTC. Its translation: CARENYGYTF. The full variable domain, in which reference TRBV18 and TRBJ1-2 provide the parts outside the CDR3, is NAGVMQNPRHLVRRRGQEARLRCSPMKGHSHVYWYRQLPEEGLKFMVYLQKENIIDESGMPKERFSAEFPKEGPSILRIQQVVRGDSAAYFCARENYGYTFGSGTRLTVV.

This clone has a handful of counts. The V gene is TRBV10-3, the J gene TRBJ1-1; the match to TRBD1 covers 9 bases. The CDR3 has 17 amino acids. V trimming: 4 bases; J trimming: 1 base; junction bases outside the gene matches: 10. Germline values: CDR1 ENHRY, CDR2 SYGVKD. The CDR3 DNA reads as TGTGCCATCAGTGCTGGACAGGGGACGGCTGGGAACACTGAAGCTTTCTTT. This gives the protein CAISAGQGTAGNTEAFF.

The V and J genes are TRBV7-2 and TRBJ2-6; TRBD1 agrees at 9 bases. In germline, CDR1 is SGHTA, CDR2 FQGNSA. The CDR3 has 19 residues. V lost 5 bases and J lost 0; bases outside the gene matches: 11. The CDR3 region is CASSQKGGTGFSGANVLTF. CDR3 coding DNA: TGTGCCAGCAGCCAAAAGGGGGGGACAGGGTTCTCTGGGGCCAACGTCCTGACTTTC.

The CDR3 bases are TGTGCCAGTACCAGGACAGGGAGCAATCAGCCCCAGCATTTT. It codes for CASTRTGSNQPQHF. The gene calls are TRBV19 and TRBJ1-5; 8 bases align to TRBD1. V shed 7 bases, J shed 1 base, and the junction held 3 bases outside the gene matches. The CDR3 runs 14 residues. CDR1 is LNHDA, CDR2 SQIVND, per germline (reference sequence). Complete variable domain (other parts from reference TRBV19 and TRBJ1-5): DGGITQSPKYLFRKEGQNVTLSCEQNLNHDAMYWYRQDPGQGLRLIYYSQIVNDFQKGDIAEGYSVSREKKESFPLTVTSAQKNPTAFYLCASTRTGSNQPQHFGDGTRLSIL.

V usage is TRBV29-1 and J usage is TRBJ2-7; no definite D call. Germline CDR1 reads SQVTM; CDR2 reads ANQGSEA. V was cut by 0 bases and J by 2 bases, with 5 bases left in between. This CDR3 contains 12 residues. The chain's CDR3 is CSVEDQAYEQYF. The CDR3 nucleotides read TGCAGCGTTGAAGACCAGGCCTACGAGCAGTACTTC.

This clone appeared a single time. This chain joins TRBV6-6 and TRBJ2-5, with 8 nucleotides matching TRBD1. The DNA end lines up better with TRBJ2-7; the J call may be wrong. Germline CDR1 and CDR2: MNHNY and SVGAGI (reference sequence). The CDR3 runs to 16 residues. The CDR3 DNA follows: TGTGCCAGCAGTTACTCGGCAGGGGGCCTAGCCTACGAGCAGTACTTC. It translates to CASSYSAGGLAYEQYF.

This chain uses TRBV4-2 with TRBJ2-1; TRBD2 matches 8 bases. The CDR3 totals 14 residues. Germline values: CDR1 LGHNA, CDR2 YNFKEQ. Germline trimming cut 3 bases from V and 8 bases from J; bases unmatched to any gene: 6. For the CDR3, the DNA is TGTGCCAGCAGCCACGGGACTAGTTCGTATGAGCAGTTCTTC. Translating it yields CASSHGTSSYEQFF.

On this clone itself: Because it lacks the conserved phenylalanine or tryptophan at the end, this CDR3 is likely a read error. In DNA form, the CDR3 reads TGTGCCAGCAGCAACCCGTGGGACAGGGTCGGCGACGAGCAGTACCTC. It codes for CASSNPWDRVGDEQYL. V is TRBV6-9 and J is TRBJ2-7; 9 nucleotides agree with TRBD1. Germline CDR1 reads MNHGY; CDR2 reads SVAAGI. J gave up 5 bases and V 6 bases, and 14 bases lay outside the gene matches. This CDR3 spans 16 amino acids.

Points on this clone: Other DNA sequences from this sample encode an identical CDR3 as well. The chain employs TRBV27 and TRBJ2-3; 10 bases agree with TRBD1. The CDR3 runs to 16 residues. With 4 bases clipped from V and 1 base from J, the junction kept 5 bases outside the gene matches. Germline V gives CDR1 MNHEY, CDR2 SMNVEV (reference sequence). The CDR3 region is CASSSLTGGGTDTQYF. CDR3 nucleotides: TGTGCCAGCAGTTCCTTGACAGGGGGCGGCACAGATACGCAGTATTTT.

CDR3 in amino acids: CASSQLAFGSGSRDEQYF. In nucleotides, the CDR3 is TGCGCCAGCAGCCAACTGGCTTTCGGTAGCGGGAGTCGCGACGAGCAGTACTTC. The chain recombines TRBV4-1 with TRBJ2-7, with 9 bases matching TRBD2. This CDR3 comprises 18 residues. Unmatched junction bases numbered 16, after V lost 2 bases and J lost 5 bases. Germline lookup yields CDR1 MGHRA and CDR2 YSYEKL.

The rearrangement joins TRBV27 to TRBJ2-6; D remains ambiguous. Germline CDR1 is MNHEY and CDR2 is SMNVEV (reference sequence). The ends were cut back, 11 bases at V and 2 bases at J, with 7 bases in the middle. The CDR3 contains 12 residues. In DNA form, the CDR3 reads TGTGCCTCCGGAGCTGGGGCCAACGTCCTGACTTTC. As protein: CASGAGANVLTF.

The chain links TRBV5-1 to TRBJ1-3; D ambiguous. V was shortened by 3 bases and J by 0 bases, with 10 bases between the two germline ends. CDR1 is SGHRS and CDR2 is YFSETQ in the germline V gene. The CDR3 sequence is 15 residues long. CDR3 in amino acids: CASSSVPSSGNTIYF. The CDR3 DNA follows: TGCGCCAGCAGCTCGGTCCCAAGCTCTGGAAACACCATATATTTT.

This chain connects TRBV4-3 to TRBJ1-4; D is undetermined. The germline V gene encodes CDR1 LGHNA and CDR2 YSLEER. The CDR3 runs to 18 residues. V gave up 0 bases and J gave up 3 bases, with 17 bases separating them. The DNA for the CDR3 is TGCGCCAGCAGCCAAGATGTTAACCTAGAACTGTCTAATGAAAAACTGTTTTTT. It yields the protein CASSQDVNLELSNEKLFF.

DNA for the CDR3: TGTGCCAGCACCGGCAAAAACATTCAGTACTTC. This gives the protein CASTGKNIQYF. This chain connects TRBV2 to TRBJ2-4; D is unresolved. Deletions cut 7 bases from V and 3 bases from J, with 4 bases between. CDR1 SNHLY and CDR2 FYNNEI come from the germline V gene. The CDR3 is made up of 11 amino acids. Looking up the rest from reference TRBV2 and TRBJ2-4 gives the full variable domain: EPEVTQTPSHQVTQMGQEVILRCVPISNHLYFYWYRQILGQKVEFLVSFYNNEISEKSEIFDDQFSVERPDGSNFTLKIRSTKLEDSAMYFCASTGKNIQYFGAGTRLSVL.

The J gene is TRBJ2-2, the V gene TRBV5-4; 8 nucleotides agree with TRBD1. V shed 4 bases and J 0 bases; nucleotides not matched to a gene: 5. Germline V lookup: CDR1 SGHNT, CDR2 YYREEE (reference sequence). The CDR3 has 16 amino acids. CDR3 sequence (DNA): TGTGCCAGCAGCGCCAAGACAGGGGCGAACACCGGGGAGCTGTTTTTT. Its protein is CASSAKTGANTGELFF. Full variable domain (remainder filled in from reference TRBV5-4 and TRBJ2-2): ETGVTQSPTHLIKTRGQQVTLRCSSQSGHNTVSWYQQALGQGPQFIFQYYREEENGRGNFPPRFSGLQFPNYSSELNVNALELDDSALYLCASSAKTGANTGELFFGEGSRLTVL.

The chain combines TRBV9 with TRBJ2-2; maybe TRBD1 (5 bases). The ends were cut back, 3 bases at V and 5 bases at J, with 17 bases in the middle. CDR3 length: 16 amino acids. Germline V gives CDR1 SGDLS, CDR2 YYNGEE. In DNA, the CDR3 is TGTGCCAGCAGCGAGGGGTGGAGCCGAGCAACCGGGGAGCTGTTTTTT. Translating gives CASSEGWSRATGELFF.

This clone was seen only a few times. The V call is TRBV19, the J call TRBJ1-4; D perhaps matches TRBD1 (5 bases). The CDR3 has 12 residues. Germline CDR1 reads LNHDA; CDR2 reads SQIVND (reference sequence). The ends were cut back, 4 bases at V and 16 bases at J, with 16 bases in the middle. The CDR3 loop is CASSTFTGPAFF. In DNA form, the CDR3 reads TGTGCCAGTAGTACCTTTACAGGCCCTGCGTTTTTT.

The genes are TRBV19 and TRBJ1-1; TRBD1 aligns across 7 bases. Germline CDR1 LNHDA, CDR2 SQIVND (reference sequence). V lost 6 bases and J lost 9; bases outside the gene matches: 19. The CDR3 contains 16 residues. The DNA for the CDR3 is TGTGCCAGTAGCCACCGTCCGGGACAGAGGTTTACCAAAGCTTTCTTT. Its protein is CASSHRPGQRFTKAFF.

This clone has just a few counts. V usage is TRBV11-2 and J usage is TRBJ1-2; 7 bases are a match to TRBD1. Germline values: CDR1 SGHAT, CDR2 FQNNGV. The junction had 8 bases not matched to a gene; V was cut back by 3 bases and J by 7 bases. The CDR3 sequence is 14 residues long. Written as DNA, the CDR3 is TGTGCCAGCAGCTTCCTCAACAGGGGCGCTGGCTACACCTTC. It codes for CASSFLNRGAGYTF.

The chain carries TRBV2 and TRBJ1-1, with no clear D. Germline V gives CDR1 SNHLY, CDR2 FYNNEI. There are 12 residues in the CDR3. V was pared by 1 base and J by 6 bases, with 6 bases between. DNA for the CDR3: TGTGCCAGCAGTGAAGATCTCCCTGAAGCTTTCTTT. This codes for CASSEDLPEAFF. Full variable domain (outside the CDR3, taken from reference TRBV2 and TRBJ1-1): EPEVTQTPSHQVTQMGQEVILRCVPISNHLYFYWYRQILGQKVEFLVSFYNNEISEKSEIFDDQFSVERPDGSNFTLKIRSTKLEDSAMYFCASSEDLPEAFFGQGTRLTVV.

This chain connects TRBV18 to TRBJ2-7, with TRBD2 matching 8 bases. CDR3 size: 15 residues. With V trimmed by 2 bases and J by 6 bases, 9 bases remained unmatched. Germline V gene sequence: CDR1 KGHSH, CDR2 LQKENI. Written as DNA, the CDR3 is TGTGCCAGCTCACCAGGGACTAGTCTCGTTCGCGAGCAGTACTTC. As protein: CASSPGTSLVREQYF. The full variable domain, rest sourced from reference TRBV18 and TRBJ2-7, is NAGVMQNPRHLVRRRGQEARLRCSPMKGHSHVYWYRQLPEEGLKFMVYLQKENIIDESGMPKERFSAEFPKEGPSILRIQQVVRGDSAAYFCASSPGTSLVREQYFGPGTRLTVT.